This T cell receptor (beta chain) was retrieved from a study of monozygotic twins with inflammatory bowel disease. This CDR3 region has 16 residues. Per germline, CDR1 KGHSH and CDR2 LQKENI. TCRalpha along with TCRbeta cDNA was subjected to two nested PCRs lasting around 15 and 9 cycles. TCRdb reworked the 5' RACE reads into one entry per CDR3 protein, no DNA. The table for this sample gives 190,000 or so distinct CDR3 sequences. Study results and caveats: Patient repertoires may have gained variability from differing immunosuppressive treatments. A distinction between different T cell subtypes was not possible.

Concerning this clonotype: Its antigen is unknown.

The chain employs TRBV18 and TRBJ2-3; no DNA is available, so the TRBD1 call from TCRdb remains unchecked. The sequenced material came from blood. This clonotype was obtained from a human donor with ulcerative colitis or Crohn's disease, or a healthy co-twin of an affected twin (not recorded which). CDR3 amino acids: CASSPMGGGGTDTQYF.